A selection of T cell receptor beta chains follows, all from one sample in a study of beta chain features in type 1 diabetes. Profiled with immunoSEQ multiplex PCR; TCRdb holds only in-frame clones, not every one. This table holds about 220,000 clones, roughly 10% found once. Sequencing was carried out using central memory CD4+ T cells from blood. The receptor source for this set is a man aged 18 to 30 in good health. Both conserved end residues are part of each CDR3. D genes are given only for firm matches. Only part of the rows carry a size: once, few, many, or a class if the clone is expanded.

D gene	V gene	clone size	J gene	CDR3 protein	CDR3 DNA
.	TRBV7-9	few	TRBJ2-2	CASSSQGYGELFF	TGTGCCAGCAGCTCCCAGGGGTACGGGGAGCTGTTTTTT
.	TRBV5-4	many	TRBJ2-7	CASSDRGGSDEQYF	TGTGCCAGCAGTGACAGGGGAGGGTCCGACGAGCAGTACTTC
.	TRBV2	.	TRBJ1-2	CASETTGSGGYTF	TGTGCCAGTGAAACGACGGGGTCAGGTGGCTACACCTTC
.	TRBV28	few	TRBJ2-7	CASSSFRDPLRIYEQYF	TGTGCCAGCAGTTCCTTCCGGGACCCCTTAAGAATCTACGAGCAGTACTTC
.	TRBV5-1	.	TRBJ1-4	CASSFTGQGEKLFF	TGCGCCAGCAGCTTTACAGGTCAAGGTGAAAAACTGTTTTTT
.	TRBV7-2	.	TRBJ2-1	CASSLMSGYVDYNEQFF	TGTGCCAGCAGCTTAATGAGTGGATACGTCGACTACAATGAGCAGTTCTTC
.	TRBV5-1	few	TRBJ1-1	CASSLDPASPGTEAFF	TGCGCCAGCAGCTTGGACCCTGCATCTCCTGGAACTGAAGCTTTCTTT
.	TRBV30	.	TRBJ2-1	CAWSVPSGSYNEQFF	TGTGCCTGGAGTGTACCCAGCGGCTCCTACAATGAGCAGTTCTTC
.	TRBV4-3	.	TRBJ2-5	CASSQVGGQETQYF	TGCGCCAGCAGCCAAGTTGGCGGACAAGAGACCCAGTACTTC
TRBD1	TRBV18	few	TRBJ2-1	CASSPPGTGGYNEQFF	TGTGCCAGCTCACCACCGGGGACAGGGGGCTACAATGAGCAGTTCTTC
.	TRBV14	few	TRBJ1-2	CASSQNRALGYTF	TGTGCCAGCAGCCAAAATCGGGCCCTTGGCTACACCTTC
TRBD2	TRBV19	few	TRBJ2-3	CASSLAGTTSTDTQYF	TGTGCCAGTAGTCTAGCCGGGACTACCTCAACAGATACGCAGTATTTT
.	TRBV5-4	few	TRBJ2-7	CASSQTGTYYEQYF	TGTGCCAGCAGCCAAACCGGGACTTACTACGAGCAGTACTTC
.	TRBV14	few	TRBJ2-5	CASTFNPGETQYF	TGTGCCAGCACCTTTAATCCCGGAGAGACCCAGTACTTC
.	TRBV5-1	.	TRBJ2-2	CASSRDGTGELFF	TGCGCCAGCAGCAGGGACGGGACCGGGGAGCTGTTTTTT
.	TRBV20-1	.	TRBJ1-2	CSATPGYGYTF	TGCAGTGCTACCCCGGGCTATGGCTACACCTTC
.	TRBV9	.	TRBJ1-5	CASSVGWGGPQHF	TGTGCCAGCAGCGTAGGGTGGGGTGGGCCCCAGCATTTT
.	TRBV30	few	TRBJ2-7	CAWGDTYEQYF	TGTGCCTGGGGGGACACCTACGAGCAGTACTTC
.	TRBV5-1	few	TRBJ1-4	CASGELGVGEKLFF	TGCGCCAGCGGGGAGCTGGGCGTGGGTGAAAAACTGTTTTTT
TRBD1	TRBV7-6	once	TRBJ2-3	CASSRTGTGGQDTQYF	TGTGCCAGCAGCCGGACCGGGACAGGGGGTCAGGATACGCAGTATTTT
.	TRBV28	.	TRBJ1-2	CASSTSNYGYTF	TGTGCCAGCAGTACCAGTAACTATGGCTACACCTTC
TRBD2	TRBV7-8	.	TRBJ2-7	CASSLESGRSYEQYF	TGTGCCAGCAGCTTAGAGAGCGGGAGGTCCTACGAGCAGTACTTC
TRBD2	TRBV11-2	few	TRBJ2-3	CASSSPGLAGPYTQYF	TGTGCCAGCAGCTCCCCGGGACTAGCGGGACCGTATACGCAGTATTTT
.	TRBV28	.	TRBJ1-2	CASSFEEAGYTF	TGTGCCAGCAGTTTTGAGGAGGCGGGCTACACCTTC
TRBD2	TRBV30	.	TRBJ2-1	CAWSSGTSGRNEQFF	TGTGCCTGGAGTTCCGGGACTAGCGGGAGGAATGAGCAGTTCTTC
.	TRBV10-2	.	TRBJ2-1	CAVSRSDPPEQFF	TGCGCCGTAAGTAGGAGTGACCCACCTGAGCAGTTCTTC
TRBD2	TRBV29-1	.	TRBJ2-3	CSGARAGGGDTQYF	TGCAGCGGGGCGAGAGCGGGAGGGGGAGATACGCAGTATTTT
.	TRBV6-1	.	TRBJ2-1	CASSGHFSYNEQFF	TGTGCCAGCAGTGGGCATTTCTCCTACAATGAGCAGTTCTTC
.	TRBV5-1	few	TRBJ1-1	CASSLEGWTEAFF	TGCGCCAGCAGCCTTGAGGGATGGACTGAAGCTTTCTTT
.	TRBV28	many	TRBJ2-4	CASRSGTGIQYF	TGTGCCAGCAGATCCGGGACGGGCATTCAGTACTTC
TRBD2	TRBV5-1	.	TRBJ2-7	CASSSGLATSYEQYF	TGCGCCAGCAGCTCTGGACTAGCGACCTCCTACGAGCAGTACTTC
.	TRBV6-5	few	TRBJ2-1	CASSYSGGSYNEQFF	TGTGCCAGCAGTTACTCAGGTGGCTCCTACAATGAGCAGTTCTTC
TRBD2	TRBV11-2	.	TRBJ2-1	CASSSGTSGRREQFF	TGTGCCAGCAGCTCCGGGACTAGCGGGAGGAGGGAGCAGTTCTTC
.	TRBV30	few	TRBJ1-5	CAWSSGYSNQPQHF	TGTGCCTGGAGTTCGGGTTATAGCAATCAGCCCCAGCATTTT
.	TRBV12-2	.	TRBJ2-1	CASRLPRGQTSGTYNEQFF	TGTGCAAGTCGCTTGCCAAGGGGCCAGACTAGCGGGACCTACAATGAGCAGTTCTTC
TRBD1	TRBV29-1	many	TRBJ1-2	CSAGQVMDYGYTF	TGCAGCGCCGGACAGGTTATGGACTATGGCTACACCTTC
TRBD2	TRBV6-6	.	TRBJ2-7	CASRLAADEQYF	TGTGCCTCCAGGCTAGCGGCGGACGAGCAGTACTTC
TRBD2	TRBV10-3	few	TRBJ2-7	CAISESREFYEQYF	TGTGCCATCAGTGAGTCGCGGGAGTTTTACGAGCAGTACTTC
.	TRBV5-1	.	TRBJ1-1	CASSSRTVNTEAFF	TGCGCCAGCAGCTCTCGGACGGTGAACACTGAAGCTTTCTTT
TRBD2	TRBV7-2	.	TRBJ2-3	CASSPGLAGGGTDTQYF	TGTGCCAGCAGCCCCGGACTAGCGGGAGGAGGAACAGATACGCAGTATTTT
.	TRBV5-6	.	TRBJ2-5	CASSLMQGRETQYF	TGTGCCAGCAGCCTAATGCAGGGAAGGGAGACCCAGTACTTC
.	TRBV5-6	.	TRBJ1-4	CASSDLTNEKLFF	TGTGCCAGCTCGGACCTGACTAATGAAAAACTGTTTTTT
.	TRBV7-8	many	TRBJ2-5	CATGFTEETQYF	TGTGCCACAGGGTTCACGGAAGAGACCCAGTACTTC
.	TRBV30	few	TRBJ1-4	CAWRVPNEKLFF	TGTGCCTGGAGGGTGCCTAATGAAAAACTGTTTTTT
.	TRBV18	.	TRBJ2-7	CASSPGTTNYEQYF	TGTGCCAGCTCACCCGGGACAACGAACTACGAGCAGTACTTC
TRBD1	TRBV23-1	.	TRBJ2-1	CASSLHDRGHYNEQFF	TGCGCCAGCAGTCTACACGACAGGGGGCATTACAATGAGCAGTTCTTC
.	TRBV5-1	few	TRBJ2-7	CASSQGVPNYEQYF	TGCGCCAGCAGCCAAGGGGTGCCCAACTACGAGCAGTACTTC
.	TRBV29-1	.	TRBJ1-1	CSAQDVPGGFF	TGCAGCGCCCAGGACGTCCCGGGGGGTTTCTTT
TRBD2	TRBV11-2	few	TRBJ2-1	CASSLSLAGNYNEQFF	TGTGCCAGCAGCTTATCACTAGCGGGGAATTACAATGAGCAGTTCTTC
.	TRBV18	.	TRBJ1-1	CASSRLTGNTEAFF	TGTGCCAGCTCACGACTGACAGGGAACACTGAAGCTTTCTTT
TRBD2	TRBV6-5	.	TRBJ2-7	CASSYGGTSVNEQYF	TGTGCCAGCAGTTACGGAGGGACTAGCGTCAACGAGCAGTACTTC
TRBD2	TRBV29-1	few	TRBJ2-1	CSVDRLADYNEQFF	TGCAGCGTCGATCGACTAGCCGATTACAATGAGCAGTTCTTC
.	TRBV14	few	TRBJ1-1	CASSRGMNTEAFF	TGTGCCAGCAGCCGCGGCATGAACACTGAAGCTTTCTTT
TRBD1	TRBV23-1	.	TRBJ2-5	CAPRQGAETQYF	TGCGCCCCCCGACAGGGGGCCGAGACCCAGTACTTC
.	TRBV2	few	TRBJ1-1	CASSEQGRVTEAFF	TGTGCCAGCAGTGAACAGGGGAGGGTGACTGAAGCTTTCTTT